The rows below give T cell receptor beta chains drawn from one sample of a study of cytomegalovirus exposure and HLA in healthy donors. The method was immunoSEQ multiplex PCR; TCRdb's version includes in-frame clones alone and lacks a portion of them. The sample includes around 94,000 clones, roughly 83% seen only once; the top ten take around 2.6%. What was sequenced was PBMCs. Receptors originate from a man aged 35-49 years in good health and CMV-seronegative. Each CDR3 is given with its conserved first and last residue. A D gene is named only where the DNA matches it firmly. Only part of the rows carry a size: once, few, many, or a class if the clone is expanded.

>TRBD1|TRBV5-4|-|14|TRBJ1-2
CASSIGQGGYGYTF
TGTGCCAGCAGCATTGGACAGGGTGGCTATGGCTACACCTTC
>-|TRBV5-4|-|13|TRBJ2-5
CASSLYSGETQYF
TGTGCCAGCAGCTTGTATTCAGGAGAGACCCAGTACTTC
>-|TRBV19|-|18|TRBJ1-5
CASSHPFGSGDSNQPQHF
TGTGCCAGTAGTCACCCCTTTGGGTCCGGGGATTCCAATCAGCCCCAGCATTTT
>-|TRBV2|-|12|TRBJ2-3
CASSPNTDTQYF
TGTGCCAGCAGCCCCAACACAGATACGCAGTATTTT
>-|TRBV7-7|-|13|TRBJ1-1
CASSLDRGTEAFF
TGTGCTAGCAGCTTAGACCGGGGCACTGAAGCTTTCTTT
>TRBD1|TRBV4-3|-|17|TRBJ2-5
CASSQDRDRGFQETQYF
TGCGCCAGCAGCCAAGACCGGGACAGGGGGTTCCAAGAGACCCAGTACTTC
>TRBD2|TRBV7-3|-|14|TRBJ2-3
CASSSGLAPDTQYF
TGTGCCAGCAGCTCGGGACTAGCGCCAGATACGCAGTATTTT
>TRBD1|TRBV7-9|-|14|TRBJ1-1
CASSPGQANTEAFF
TGTGCCAGCAGCCCAGGACAGGCGAACACTGAAGCTTTCTTT
>-|TRBV1|few|16|TRBJ2-2
CTSSDRGGGPIGELFF
TGCACCAGCAGCGATAGGGGCGGGGGGCCAATCGGGGAGCTGTTTTTT
>TRBD2|TRBV7-6|few|16|TRBJ2-3
CASSLRSGASADTQYF
TGTGCCAGCAGCTTAAGGAGCGGGGCCTCCGCAGATACGCAGTATTTT
>TRBD1|TRBV30|few|14|TRBJ1-1
CAWSVLGTGLGAFF
TGTGCCTGGAGTGTACTTGGGACAGGGTTAGGAGCTTTCTTT
>-|TRBV9|-|17|TRBJ1-2
CASSVESLPGEGYGYTF
TGTGCCAGCAGCGTAGAATCTCTACCGGGTGAGGGCTATGGCTACACCTTC
>TRBD2|TRBV5-1|-|15|TRBJ2-1
CASSPVGGGYNEQFF
TGCGCCAGCAGCCCCGTGGGGGGGGGATACAATGAGCAGTTCTTC
>-|TRBV18|-|14|TRBJ2-3
CASSPSWGADTQYF
TGTGCCAGCTCACCCTCCTGGGGGGCAGATACGCAGTATTTT
>TRBD2|TRBV13|-|16|TRBJ2-7
CASSGRLAGDHYEQYF
TGTGCCAGCAGCGGGCGACTAGCGGGCGATCACTACGAGCAGTACTTC
>-|TRBV30|-|15|TRBJ2-3
CAWSVLAPGTDTQYF
TGTGCCTGGAGTGTACTCGCCCCTGGCACAGATACGCAGTATTTT
>-|TRBV6-1|-|17|TRBJ2-3
CASSGAYQGGGTDTQYF
TGTGCCAGCAGTGGGGCCTACCAAGGGGGGGGCACAGATACGCAGTATTTT
>-|TRBV7-9|-|16|TRBJ1-4
CASSLAWTETNEKLFF
TGTGCCAGCAGCTTAGCCTGGACAGAAACTAATGAAAAACTGTTTTTT
>-|TRBV19|-|14|TRBJ2-3
CASSITQGTDTQYF
TGTGCCAGTAGTATAACGCAGGGCACAGATACGCAGTATTTT
>TRBD1|TRBV5-1|once|15|TRBJ2-5
CASSVGDREQETQYF
TGCGCCAGCAGCGTCGGAGACAGGGAACAAGAGACCCAGTACTTC
>-|TRBV30|-|13|TRBJ1-2
CAWSDRENYGYTF
TGTGCCTGGAGTGACAGGGAGAACTATGGCTACACCTTC
>-|TRBV2|once|12|TRBJ2-7
CASRGQNYEQYF
TGTGCCAGCAGGGGGCAGAACTACGAGCAGTACTTC
>-|TRBV7-9|-|13|TRBJ1-1
CASSLFQNTEAFF
TGTGCCAGCAGCTTATTTCAGAACACTGAAGCTTTCTTT
>-|TRBV7-2|-|16|TRBJ1-5
CASSSGQLYSNQPQHF
TGTGCCAGCAGCTCGGGACAACTTTATAGCAATCAGCCCCAGCATTTT
>TRBD1|TRBV29-1|-|16|TRBJ1-1
CSVSPRVGTGTYVAFF
TGCAGCGTCTCCCCGAGGGTCGGGACAGGGACCTACGTAGCTTTCTTT
>-|TRBV7-2|-|13|TRBJ1-4
CASSLEGVNKLFF
TGTGCCAGCAGCTTAGAGGGGGTCAATAAACTGTTTTTT
>TRBD1|TRBV11-2|-|15|TRBJ1-1
CASSLPTGLNTEAFF
TGTGCCAGCAGCCTCCCGACAGGGCTGAACACTGAAGCTTTCTTT
>-|TRBV6-5|-|12|TRBJ2-1
CASSSRGNEQFF
TGTGCCAGCAGTTCCAGGGGCAATGAGCAGTTCTTC
>-|TRBV10-3|few|14|TRBJ2-7
CAISIGGSAYEQYF
TGTGCCATCAGTATTGGCGGCAGTGCCTACGAGCAGTACTTC
>-|TRBV27|-|16|TRBJ2-2
CASSIFGRGLAGELFF
TGTGCCAGCTCAATTTTCGGGAGGGGGCTGGCCGGGGAGCTGTTTTTT
>-|TRBV4-1|-|15|TRBJ1-1
CASSPMGRTAREAFF
TGCGCCAGCAGCCCCATGGGCCGGACAGCACGTGAAGCTTTCTTT
>-|TRBV18|-|15|TRBJ1-4
CASSPSGVTNEKLFF
TGTGCCAGCTCACCATCGGGGGTGACTAATGAAAAACTGTTTTTT
>TRBD1|TRBV25-1|-|14|TRBJ1-1
CASTSDRGYTEAFF
TGTGCCAGCACATCGGACAGGGGGTATACTGAAGCTTTCTTT
>-|TRBV6-4|-|15|TRBJ1-6
CASSGVQGGGSPLHF
TGTGCCAGCAGTGGGGTGCAGGGCGGTGGGTCACCCCTCCACTTT
>TRBD1|TRBV10-2|-|15|TRBJ1-4
CASRITGGSGEKLFF
TGCGCCAGCAGGATCACAGGGGGCAGTGGTGAAAAACTGTTTTTT
>-|TRBV4-1|few|14|TRBJ2-1
CASSQDGIAGEQFF
TGCGCCAGCAGCCAAGATGGGATCGCGGGTGAGCAGTTCTTC
>TRBD1|TRBV11-2|-|16|TRBJ1-2
CASSLEPGQGDYGYTF
TGTGCCAGCAGCTTAGAACCGGGACAGGGAGACTATGGCTACACCTTC
>-|TRBV7-2|-|15|TRBJ1-2
CASSLGPGGVHGYTF
TGTGCCAGCAGCTTAGGACCCGGGGGGGTTCATGGCTACACCTTC
>TRBD2|TRBV7-2|-|14|TRBJ2-1
CAGTGGNFYNEQFF
TGTGCCGGGACGGGAGGGAACTTCTACAATGAGCAGTTCTTC
>-|TRBV19|-|14|TRBJ1-5
CASSHTGSNQPQHF
TGTGCCAGTAGTCATACAGGGAGCAATCAGCCCCAGCATTTT
>-|TRBV11-3|-|12|TRBJ1-1
CASSLDGARPFF
TGTGCCAGCAGCTTAGATGGAGCTCGCCCGTTCTTT
>TRBD1|TRBV7-6|-|19|TRBJ1-3
CASSLLTGTGLDSGNTIYF
TGTGCCAGCAGCTTACTAACCGGGACAGGGCTCGACTCTGGAAACACCATATATTTT
>TRBD1|TRBV29-1|-|15|TRBJ1-2
CSVEVHQGADYGYTF
TGCAGCGTTGAAGTCCATCAGGGGGCCGACTATGGCTACACCTTC
>-|TRBV7-9|-|12|TRBJ1-1
CSSSFHPTEAFF
TGTTCCAGCAGCTTCCATCCCACTGAAGCTTTCTTT
>-|TRBV5-1|-|15|TRBJ1-3
CASSLDSWAGNTIYF
TGCGCCAGCAGCTTGGACAGTTGGGCCGGAAACACCATATATTTT
>-|TRBV7-8|-|15|TRBJ2-7
CASSLVPTKSYEQYF
TGTGCCAGCAGCTTAGTCCCTACGAAATCCTACGAGCAGTACTTC
>TRBD1|TRBV7-2|-|15|TRBJ2-2
CASSLYATGTGELFF
TGTGCCAGCAGCTTATACGCGACAGGGACCGGGGAGCTGTTTTTT
>TRBD2|TRBV5-6|-|16|TRBJ2-3
CASSQGLAGGPGTQYF
TGTGCCAGCAGCCAGGGACTAGCGGGGGGGCCTGGTACGCAGTATTTT
>TRBD1|TRBV5-1|-|17|TRBJ2-3
CASSLAGDRGHPDTQYF
TGCGCCAGCAGCTTGGCGGGGGACAGGGGACACCCCGATACGCAGTATTTT
>-|TRBV29-1|-|13|TRBJ2-7
CSVEWAGRYEQYF
TGCAGCGTTGAATGGGCAGGGAGGTACGAGCAGTACTTC
>-|TRBV5-6|-|16|TRBJ2-7
CASSLSGTWNSYEQYF
TGTGCCAGCAGCTTGTCCGGGACTTGGAACTCCTACGAGCAGTACTTC
>TRBD2|TRBV12-5|-|21|TRBJ2-1
CASGLVPLPGLAGGLYNEQFF
TGTGCTAGTGGTTTGGTACCCCTGCCGGGACTAGCGGGGGGCTTATACAATGAGCAGTTCTTC
>-|TRBV30|-|12|TRBJ2-4
CAWTDRRNIQYF
TGTGCCTGGACCGACAGGAGAAACATTCAGTACTTC
>-|TRBV29-1|-|13|TRBJ1-1
CSVRGVGGTEAFF
TGCAGCGTTCGGGGGGTGGGAGGCACTGAAGCTTTCTTT
>-|TRBV7-2|-|12|TRBJ2-3
CASRTSTDTQYF
TGTGCCAGCCGAACAAGCACAGATACGCAGTATTTT
>TRBD1|TRBV6-1|once|13|TRBJ2-7
CASKVDRAYEQYF
TGTGCCAGCAAGGTGGACAGGGCTTACGAGCAGTACTTC
>TRBD2|TRBV5-1|-|16|TRBJ2-6
CASSFQGGSGANVLTF
TGCGCCAGCAGCTTCCAGGGAGGGTCTGGGGCCAACGTCCTGACTTTC